This T cell receptor (beta chain) was sequenced for a study of shared clonotypes between healthy human individuals. Assay execution proceeded at the deep level. Sequenced by immunoSEQ multiplex PCR; TCRdb stores in-frame clones only, minus some. This sample has some 1.4 million clones, with approximately 96% found just once. Study conclusions and caveats: Non-shared clonotypes showed lower generation probabilities than clonotypes common to all four donors.

Germline loops: CDR1 SEHNR, CDR2 FQNEAQ (reference sequence). The CDR3 length is 16 residues. V was clipped by 6 bases and J by 6 bases, with 24 bases between them. This clone showed up just once. Its antigen remains unidentified. All donors were healthy HIV-negative adults lacking recent acute infections or vaccinations. Adults of Caucasian background living in Nashville, Tennessee made up all donors. V is TRBV7-9 and J is TRBJ2-7, with D tentatively TRBD2 (6 bases). This TCR derives from a man under 40 in good health. The sample was naive CD4+ T cells sorted from blood. The subset here: CD45RA+ positively selected. CDR3 loop: CASSKTHPSVPVEQYF. For the CDR3, the DNA is TGTGCCAGCAGTAAAACTCACCCTAGCGTGCCTGTCGAGCAGTACTTC.